The 20 T cell receptor beta chains listed next were all sequenced from one sample in a study of OX40 agonist ivuxolimab in advanced cancers. The method was immunoSEQ multiplex PCR; TCRdb's version includes in-frame clones alone and lacks a portion of them. The sample shows approximately 60,000 clones, about 83% of them seen only once. Sequencing was performed on CD4+ or CD8+ T cells sorted from blood, taken in a trial of the OX40 agonist ivuxolimab. Receptor source: an adult with an advanced solid tumor such as melanoma, head and neck, liver or kidney cancer.

J is TRBJ2-7 and V is TRBV7-2; 10 nucleotides align to TRBD2. V shed 6 bases, J shed 2 bases, and the junction held 13 bases outside the gene matches. The CDR3 length is 17 residues. Germline CDR1 and CDR2: SGHTA and FQGNSA. The CDR3 coding sequence is TGTGCCAGCAGTCTAGCGGGAGTAGCGTTCGACGCCTACGAGCAGTACTTC. It translates to CASSLAGVAFDAYEQYF.

The rearrangement uses TRBV19 and TRBJ2-7; 9 bases are a match to TRBD1. V lost 5 bases to trimming and J lost 0 bases; unmatched junction nucleotides: 11. The CDR3 runs to 17 residues. Germline V CDR1 and CDR2: LNHDA, SQIVND (reference sequence). CDR3 bases: TGTGCCAGTAGTGGACCGGAGGGGACAGGGTTCTCCTACGAGCAGTACTTC. It encodes CASSGPEGTGFSYEQYF. The full variable domain, completed using reference TRBV19 and TRBJ2-7, is DGGITQSPKYLFRKEGQNVTLSCEQNLNHDAMYWYRQDPGQGLRLIYYSQIVNDFQKGDIAEGYSVSREKKESFPLTVTSAQKNPTAFYLCASSGPEGTGFSYEQYFGPGTRLTVT.

This sequence joins TRBV30 and TRBJ1-6; a possible D gene is TRBD1 (6 bases). The CDR3 has 15 amino acids. Germline CDR1 and CDR2: GTSNPN and SVGIG (reference sequence). The germline V and J ends were trimmed by 0 bases and 5 bases, with 11 bases remaining between them. The CDR3 reads CAWSVRAGDNSPLHF. CDR3 DNA: TGTGCCTGGAGTGTTAGGGCAGGGGATAATTCACCCCTCCACTTT.

This clone was seen only once. The gene calls are TRBV7-2 and TRBJ2-7, with TRBD1 matching 9 bases. CDR3 length equals 14 residues. Unmatched junction bases numbered 6, after V lost 5 bases and J lost 4 bases. Germline lookup yields CDR1 SGHTA and CDR2 FQGNSA. CDR3 bases: TGTGCCAGCAGCACCTACGGACAGGGGTACGAGCAGTACTTC. Protein: CASSTYGQGYEQYF.

V usage is TRBV6-5 and J usage is TRBJ1-1, with D tentatively TRBD1 (6 bases). The CDR3 runs 15 residues. Germline V lookup: CDR1 MNHEY, CDR2 SVGAGI. V dropped 2 bases and J dropped 3 bases, with 13 bases sitting between them. Here the CDR3 reads CASSYGGLTYTEAFF. The CDR3 nucleotides read TGTGCCAGCAGTTACGGGGGGCTTACCTACACTGAAGCTTTCTTT.

This chain links TRBV6-6 with TRBJ2-3; D perhaps matches TRBD2 (5 bases). Per germline, CDR1 MNHNY and CDR2 SVGAGI (reference sequence). There are 16 residues in the CDR3. Trimming pared 5 bases from V and 4 bases from J, leaving 19 bases between. CDR3 DNA sequence: TGTGCCAGCAGTCCCCGGAGGTCGACCCACTCAGATACGCAGTATTTT. Its translation: CASSPRRSTHSDTQYF.

The J gene is TRBJ1-5, the V gene TRBV11-2; D is ambiguous. This CDR3 is built from 15 residues. Germline V gene sequence: CDR1 SGHAT, CDR2 FQNNGV. V was trimmed by 2 bases and J by 0 bases, leaving 8 bases between them. CDR3 nucleotide sequence: TGTGCCAGCAGCTTACAACCTTATAGCAATCAGCCCCAGCATTTT. Protein: CASSLQPYSNQPQHF.

The V gene is TRBV7-9, the J gene TRBJ1-1, with 7 nucleotides matching TRBD1. Trimming at V came to 5 bases and at J to 1 base, leaving 4 bases not matched to a gene. The CDR3 runs to 14 residues. Germline values: CDR1 SEHNR, CDR2 FQNEAQ (reference sequence). The CDR3 nucleotides read TGTGCCAGCAGCCACAGGGGACCGAACACTGAAGCTTTCTTT. Translated, it gives CASSHRGPNTEAFF.

This clone is a singleton in its sample. The chain carries TRBV18 and TRBJ2-7, with D possibly called TRBD1 or TRBD2 (6 bases each). Germline assignment: CDR1 KGHSH and CDR2 LQKENI. The CDR3 is made up of 15 amino acids. V was trimmed by 0 bases and J by 5 bases, leaving 14 bases between them. CDR3 nucleotide sequence: TGTGCCAGCTCACCACCAAGTAGGGGGGCAAACGAGCAGTACTTC. Translating gives CASSPPSRGANEQYF.

The rearrangement uses TRBV5-6 and TRBJ2-5; the D gene is possibly TRBD2 (6 bases). The end of the DNA aligns better with TRBJ2-7, so the J call may be wrong. CDR1 is SGHDT, CDR2 YYEEEE, per germline. The CDR3 runs to 14 residues. This chain's CDR3 is CASSRGLLGAEQYF. The CDR3 DNA reads as TGTGCCAGCAGCCGGGGACTCCTTGGGGCCGAGCAGTACTTC.

This clone has only one observation. A read error may be the cause here, since a much bigger clone is one base away. The gene calls are TRBV4-2 and TRBJ2-7, with D perhaps matching TRBD2 (6 bases). V was cut by 1 base and J by 7 bases, with 14 bases left in between. Germline CDR1 reads LGHNA; CDR2 reads YNFKEQ. This CDR3 has 14 amino acids. The CDR3 here is CASSQVAGRREQYF. The CDR3 DNA reads as TGTGCCAGCAGCCAAGTAGCCGGGAGACGGGAGCAGTACTTC.

The V and J genes are TRBV2 and TRBJ2-4; TRBD2 matches at 10 bases. V dropped 3 bases and J dropped 5; count of bases not matched to a gene: 7. The CDR3 extends over 16 amino acids. The germline gives CDR1 SNHLY, CDR2 FYNNEI. The CDR3 DNA reads TGTGCCAGCAGTGATTTGAGCGGGGGGGCCGAAAACATTCAGTACTTC. This gives the protein CASSDLSGGAENIQYF.

V usage is TRBV19 and J usage is TRBJ1-1; the D gene is possibly TRBD1 (6 bases). This CDR3 is built from 16 residues. Trimming cost V 7 bases and J 0 bases, with 18 bases left between them. Germline CDR1 and CDR2: LNHDA and SQIVND (reference sequence). The CDR3, as DNA: TGTGCCAGTACAAAATTGGACGGGACAATGAACACTGAAGCTTTCTTT. As protein: CASTKLDGTMNTEAFF.

This chain uses TRBV7-2 with TRBJ2-3, with no clear D. This CDR3 region has 16 residues. Trimming shortened V by 5 bases and J by 0 bases, and 15 bases separated the two germline ends. The germline CDR1 and CDR2 sequences are SGHTA and FQGNSA. As DNA, the CDR3 is TGTGCCAGCAGCGGAAGCAGGAGAACTAGCACAGATACGCAGTATTTT. This sequence encodes CASSGSRRTSTDTQYF. The variable domain in full, completed from reference TRBV7-2 and TRBJ2-3, reads GAGVSQSPSNKVTEKGKDVELRCDPISGHTALYWYRQSLGQGLEFLIYFQGNSAPDKSGLPSDRFSAERTGGSVSTLTIQRTQQEDSAVYLCASSGSRRTSTDTQYFGPGTRLTVL.

Only one count was recorded for this clone. This chain connects TRBV25-1 to TRBJ2-1, with D possibly being TRBD2 (6 bases). CDR1 is MGHDK, CDR2 SYGVNS, per germline. The CDR3 loop spans 16 amino acids. Trimming removed 5 bases at V and 1 base at J, with 15 bases between. CDR3 nucleotide sequence: TGTGCCAGCAGTCCGCCCGGGACTCGATCCTACAATGAGCAGTTCTTC. Protein sequence: CASSPPGTRSYNEQFF.

The chain has TRBV4-2 and TRBJ2-3; 7 positions match TRBD1. Germline values: CDR1 LGHNA, CDR2 YNFKEQ. The CDR3 runs 15 residues. Unmatched junction bases numbered 6, after V lost 5 bases and J lost 1 base. CDR3 sequence reads: CASSYQGVGTDTQYF. The CDR3 bases are TGTGCCAGCAGCTACCAGGGGGTCGGCACAGATACGCAGTATTTT.

This sequence joins TRBV5-4 and TRBJ2-5, with 13 bases lining up with TRBD2. CDR1 is SGHNT and CDR2 is YYREEE in the germline V gene (reference sequence). The junction had 4 bases not matched to a gene; V was cut back by 3 bases and J by 5 bases. The CDR3 sequence is 15 residues long. The chain's CDR3 is CASSSGLAGVETQYF. The CDR3 coding sequence is TGTGCCAGCAGCTCCGGACTAGCGGGGGTGGAGACCCAGTACTTC.

V usage is TRBV21-1 and J usage is TRBJ1-5; the tabulated D call, TRBD1, remains unverified against the DNA. TRBV21-1 is recorded as a pseudogene. There are 14 residues in the CDR3. The CDR3 DNA reads as TGTGCCAGCAGGGGAAAGGGGAGCAATCAGCCCCAGCATTTT. This translates into CASRGKGSNQPQHF.

Here the CDR3 reads CASSPSGSFNNEQFF. The CDR3 region has the DNA TGTGCCAGCAGCCCAAGCGGGAGTTTTAACAATGAGCAGTTCTTC. The chain joins TRBV7-9 to TRBJ2-1; 8 bases align to TRBD2. The CDR3 has 15 residues. The V gene's germline CDR1 is SEHNR and CDR2 FQNEAQ (reference sequence). V lost 5 bases to trimming and J lost 5 bases; unmatched junction nucleotides: 8.

The chain uses TRBV4-1 and TRBJ2-6; 7 positions agree with TRBD1. Germline lookup yields CDR1 MGHRA and CDR2 YSYEKL. V shed 0 bases, J shed 0 bases, and the junction held 11 bases outside the gene matches. The CDR3 sequence is 20 residues long. In DNA form, the CDR3 reads TGCGCCAGCAGCCAAGAAGAGAGGACAGGTCCCTCCTCTGGGGCCAACGTCCTGACTTTC. This gives the protein CASSQEERTGPSSGANVLTF.